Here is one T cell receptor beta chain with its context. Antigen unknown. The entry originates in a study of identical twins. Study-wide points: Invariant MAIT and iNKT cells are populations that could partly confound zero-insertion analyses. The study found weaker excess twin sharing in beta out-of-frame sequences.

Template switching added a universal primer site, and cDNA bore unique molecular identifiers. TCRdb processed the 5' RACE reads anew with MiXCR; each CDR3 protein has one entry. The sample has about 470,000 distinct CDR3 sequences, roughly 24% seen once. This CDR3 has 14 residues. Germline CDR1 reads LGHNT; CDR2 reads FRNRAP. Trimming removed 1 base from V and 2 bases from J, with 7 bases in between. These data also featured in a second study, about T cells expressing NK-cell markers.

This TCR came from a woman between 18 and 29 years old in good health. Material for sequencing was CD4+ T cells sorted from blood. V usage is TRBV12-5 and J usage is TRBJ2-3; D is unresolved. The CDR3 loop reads CASGLEPPTDTQYF. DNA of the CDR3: TGTGCTAGTGGTTTGGAACCCCCCACAGATACGCAGTATTTT.